The rows below give T cell receptor beta chains drawn from one sample of a study of CD8 T cells in ankylosing spondylitis. TCRdb called the 5' RACE reads again in MiXCR, with one record for every CDR3 protein. The table lists fewer than 500,000 distinct CDR3 sequences, roughly 26% of them singletons. Material for sequencing was blood, either unsorted or a sorted T cell fraction (not recorded which). The source of these receptors is a male donor with ankylosing spondylitis. Each CDR3 is given with its conserved first and last residue. The D gene is left open where the match is weak. The listing skips clone size in some rows; elsewhere it reads once, few, many or a size class.

TRBJ2-7 | TRBV7-2 | TRBD2 | - | CASSLRIGGTSSYEQYF | TGTGCCAGCAGCCTCCGCATTGGAGGGACTAGTAGTTACGAGCAGTACTTC
TRBJ2-1 | TRBV11-2 | TRBD2 | few | CASSLLLATSYNEQFF | TGTGCCAGCAGCTTATTACTAGCGACCTCCTACAATGAGCAGTTCTTC
TRBJ1-1 | TRBV5-1 | - | few | CASSPGPENTEAFF | TGCGCCAGCAGCCCGGGGCCAGAGAACACTGAAGCTTTCTTT
TRBJ1-2 | TRBV20-1 | TRBD1 | - | CSATQGGYGYTF | TGCAGTGCGACACAGGGGGGCTATGGCTACACCTTC
TRBJ2-5 | TRBV6-1 | - | - | CASTLGGQQETQYF | TGTGCCAGTACGCTTGGCGGGCAGCAAGAGACCCAGTACTTC
TRBJ1-1 | TRBV7-2 | - | few | CASSLGRLRGYGTEAFF | TGTGCCAGCAGCTTAGGTCGCCTTAGGGGTTATGGGACTGAAGCTTTCTTT
TRBJ2-1 | TRBV18 | - | - | CASSPRGSRNSYNEQFF | TGTGCCAGCTCACCCAGAGGGTCCAGGAACTCCTACAATGAGCAGTTCTTC
TRBJ2-1 | TRBV6-1 | - | - | CASRNNPYNEQFF | TGTGCCAGCAGGAACAACCCCTACAATGAGCAGTTCTTC
TRBJ1-1 | TRBV20-1 | TRBD1 | few | CSARGPGTEYEAFF | TGCAGTGCTAGAGGGCCCGGGACAGAGTATGAAGCTTTCTTT
TRBJ2-5 | TRBV2 | TRBD2 | - | CASSAGLAGDVETQYF | TGTGCCAGCAGTGCGGGGCTAGCGGGAGATGTAGAGACCCAGTACTTC
TRBJ1-4 | TRBV20-1 | - | - | CSASSGTTNEKLFF | TGCAGTGCTAGCTCCGGGACGACTAATGAAAAACTGTTTTTT
TRBJ2-1 | TRBV15 | TRBD2 | few | CATSSVRLAGVNEQFF | TGTGCCACCAGTTCAGTGCGGCTAGCGGGAGTCAATGAGCAGTTCTTC
TRBJ2-5 | TRBV6-1 | - | - | CASTRKRGPQETQYF | TGTGCCAGCACCCGAAAGAGGGGACCCCAAGAGACCCAGTACTTC
TRBJ1-4 | TRBV5-1 | TRBD1 | - | CASTPGTGPEKLFF | TGCGCCAGCACTCCCGGGACAGGGCCTGAAAAACTGTTTTTT
TRBJ1-5 | TRBV20-1 | TRBD1 | - | CSALDRAGQPQHF | TGCAGTGCCCTGGACAGGGCAGGACAGCCCCAGCATTTT
TRBJ2-5 | TRBV20-1 | TRBD1 | - | CSARVAGGRQETQYF | TGCAGTGCTAGAGTTGCAGGGGGCCGTCAAGAGACCCAGTACTTC
TRBJ2-1 | TRBV6-1 | - | few | CASSPSNRGSGEQFF | TGTGCCAGCAGCCCGAGTAATAGAGGGAGTGGTGAGCAGTTCTTC
TRBJ1-2 | TRBV3-1 | TRBD1 | - | CASSQRVQGNGYTF | TGTGCCAGCAGCCAACGAGTACAGGGGAATGGCTACACCTTC
TRBJ1-4 | TRBV25-1 | - | - | CASSPPGASKLFF | TGTGCCAGCAGTCCCCCGGGGGCGTCGAAACTGTTTTTT
TRBJ1-1 | TRBV19 | TRBD1 | once | CASSKRDRGPGTEAFF | TGTGCCAGTAGTAAAAGGGACAGGGGGCCGGGCACTGAAGCTTTCTTT
TRBJ2-1 | TRBV7-9 | - | - | CATRDPYNEQFF | TGTGCCACCAGGGACCCCTACAATGAGCAGTTCTTC
TRBJ2-3 | TRBV5-1 | - | - | CASGGLDTDTQYF | TGCGCCAGTGGGGGGCTCGACACAGATACGCAGTATTTT
TRBJ2-3 | TRBV20-1 | - | - | CSARDRITDTQYF | TGCAGTGCTAGGGACAGAATCACAGATACGCAGTATTTT
TRBJ2-1 | TRBV5-1 | - | - | CASTPTGTPNEQFF | TGCGCCAGCACCCCGACCGGGACTCCCAATGAGCAGTTCTTC
TRBJ1-1 | TRBV7-2 | TRBD1 | - | CASSLVGTGQTEAFF | TGTGCCAGCAGCTTAGTGGGGACAGGCCAAACTGAAGCTTTCTTT
TRBJ1-1 | TRBV12-3/TRBV12-4 | - | many | CASTNPGRNTEAFF | TGTGCCAGCACCAACCCCGGGCGGAACACTGAAGCTTTCTTT
TRBJ2-1 | TRBV11-2 | - | - | CASSFNSVGKHNF | TGTGCCAGCAGCTTCAATAGTGTGGGAAAGCACAACTTC